This T cell receptor (beta chain) emerged from a study of radiotherapy plus CTLA-4 blockade in lung cancer. On the study more broadly: The study recorded objective responses in around a sixth of patients and disease control in 25% to 35%.

V was shortened by 2 bases and J by 2 bases, with 8 bases between the two germline ends. This CDR3 is built from 14 residues. The germline CDR1 and CDR2 sequences are MNHEY and SVGAGI. Note on this clone: Antigen: not known.

Study outcomes and limitations: Once radiotherapy plus ipilimumab had been given, TCR clones derived from tumor expanded in blood. The authors reported that early blood T cell clone dynamics, with interferon-beta, best predicted response.

Profiled with immunoSEQ multiplex PCR; TCRdb holds only in-frame clones, not every one. The sample lists 130,000 or so clones, 75% to 90% occurring once. Here the sequenced sample was peripheral blood, taken from a patient treated with radiotherapy plus ipilimumab. The gene calls are TRBV6-5 and TRBJ2-3; no clear D. The receptor comes from a human donor with non-small cell lung cancer that progressed on radiotherapy plus ipilimumab. The chain's CDR3 is CASSYRTLTDTQYF. The CDR3, as DNA: TGTGCCAGCAGTTACAGGACCCTCACAGATACGCAGTATTTT.